These 23 T cell receptor beta chains were all obtained from the same sample, sequenced in a study of T cell repertoires in cytomegalovirus infection. No antigen has been identified for these receptors. TCRdb redid the calling of the reads with MiXCR, one entry per CDR3 protein. This sample has about 920,000 distinct CDR3 sequences, with about a third found just once. The sample consisted of cultured CD8+ T cells from PBMCs, taken from culture after CMV antigen stimulation. All receptors come from a human donor in good health (CMV status not recorded). Some clones in this sample may be carry-over from other donors' samples.

The rearrangement joins TRBV9 to TRBJ2-3, with D perhaps given as TRBD1 or TRBD2 (5 bases each). The CDR3 runs 18 residues. Germline CDR1 and CDR2: SGDLS and YYNGEE. Trimming removed 0 bases at V and 0 bases at J, with 17 bases between. The CDR3 here is CASSVEMARGPSTDTQYF. The DNA for the CDR3 is TGTGCCAGCAGCGTAGAGATGGCACGGGGCCCTAGCACAGATACGCAGTATTTT.

This chain links TRBV7-3 with TRBJ2-5; 8 bases line up with TRBD1. The CDR3 is 16 amino acids. Looked up from germline, CDR1 is SGHTA and CDR2 is FQGTGA. V dropped 0 bases and J dropped 5; count of bases not matched to a gene: 8. Here the CDR3 DNA reads TGTGCCAGCAGCTTAACCCCGACAGGGGTAGGGGAGACCCAGTACTTC. Encoded protein: CASSLTPTGVGETQYF.

J is TRBJ2-7 and V is TRBV7-6; 13 nucleotides match TRBD2. Germline V gene data show CDR1 as SGHVS and CDR2 as FNYEAQ. V lost 5 bases and J lost 7; bases outside the gene matches: 11. This CDR3 has 16 amino acids. CDR3 in amino acids: CASSVGLAGEPVEQYV. Here the CDR3 DNA reads TGTGCCAGCAGCGTTGGACTAGCGGGGGAGCCAGTGGAGCAGTACGTC.

This clonotype came up many times. Germline and junction disagree at one end, which may indicate a read error. V gene TRBV7-7 combines with J gene TRBJ2-3, with 10 bases identical to TRBD1. CDR1 is SSHAT, CDR2 FNYEAQ, per germline (reference sequence). The CDR3 is made up of 18 amino acids. CDR3 DNA: TGTGCTAGCAGCCCCCGGACAGGGGGGCAAACTTTCACAGATACGCAGTATTTT. This sequence encodes CASSPRTGGQTFTDTQYF.

This clonotype turned up a few times. The rearrangement uses TRBV7-9 and TRBJ2-5, with TRBD1 matching 8 bases. The CDR3 runs to 14 residues. J gave up 5 bases and V 5 bases, and 7 bases lay outside the gene matches. Germline V gene lookup returns CDR1 SEHNR and CDR2 FQNEAQ (reference sequence). CDR3 DNA sequence: TGTGCCAGCAGCCGATCGACAGGGGTGGAGACCCAGTACTTC. This translates into CASSRSTGVETQYF.

The chain carries TRBV12-3 or TRBV12-4 and TRBJ2-3, with D uncertain. Trimming removed 4 bases at V and 2 bases at J, with 10 bases between. The CDR3 has 14 residues. The CDR3 bases are TGTGCCAGCAGTTGGCGTGCACCCACAGATACGCAGTATTTT. It codes for CASSWRAPTDTQYF.

V and J are TRBV4-3 and TRBJ2-2; 11 bases are a match to TRBD2. The V segment lost 0 bases and the J segment 6 bases; nucleotides outside the gene matches: 6. The germline V gene encodes CDR1 LGHNA and CDR2 YSLEER. The CDR3 consists of 17 residues. This CDR3 is CASSQETSGEWSGELFF. CDR3 nucleotide sequence: TGCGCCAGCAGCCAAGAGACTAGCGGGGAGTGGTCCGGGGAGCTGTTTTTT.

This clonotype was detected only once. Its ends do not fully match the called genes, so a read error is possible. V and J are TRBV4-1 and TRBJ2-1; D gene unclear. CDR1 and CDR2 (germline): MGHRA, YSYEKL. The CDR3 has 14 amino acids. The CDR3 DNA reads as TGTGCCAGCAGCCAAGATAGGATTTTCGATGAGCAGTTCTTC. As protein: CASSQDRIFDEQFF.

This clonotype showed up just a few times. This chain links TRBV12-3 or TRBV12-4 with TRBJ2-5, with 9 bases lining up with TRBD1. Unmatched junction bases numbered 6, after V lost 5 bases and J lost 5 bases. The CDR3 has 14 amino acids. CDR3 region: CASSGQGSGETQYF. The CDR3 region has the DNA TGTGCCAGCAGTGGACAGGGGTCGGGGGAGACCCAGTACTTC.

In this sample, this clonotype turned up a few times. The V call is TRBV4-3, the J call TRBJ2-1, with D maybe TRBD1 (6 bases). The ends were cut back, 4 bases at V and 2 bases at J, with 15 bases in the middle. CDR3 length: 16 amino acids. CDR1 and CDR2 from the germline V gene are LGHNA and YSLEER. The CDR3: CASSPERGWPYNEQFF. The CDR3 region has the DNA TGCGCCAGCAGCCCGGAAAGGGGGTGGCCCTACAATGAGCAGTTCTTC.

This clonotype came up many times. The rearrangement joins TRBV7-2 to TRBJ2-5; no clear D. CDR1 SGHTA and CDR2 FQGNSA come from the germline V gene. V was pared by 4 bases and J by 5 bases, with 20 bases between. The CDR3 contains 16 residues. The CDR3 DNA reads as TGTGCCAGCAGCTCCATGGGTACCAGCAGTTGGGAGACCCAGTACTTC. This sequence encodes CASSSMGTSSWETQYF.

This clonotype was seen a few times. The V and J genes are TRBV5-1 and TRBJ2-3; TRBD2 aligns across 12 bases. The V gene's germline CDR1 is SGHRS and CDR2 YFSETQ. The CDR3 covers 18 residues. The junction had 7 bases not matched to a gene; V was cut back by 0 bases and J by 2 bases. The CDR3 is CASSLVASGGGPTDTQYF. CDR3 in DNA: TGCGCCAGCAGCTTGGTGGCTAGCGGGGGGGGACCCACAGATACGCAGTATTTT.

This clonotype has only a few counts. The J gene is TRBJ1-2, the V gene TRBV7-6, with TRBD1 matching 7 bases. The length of the CDR3 is 15 residues. Trimming cost V 1 base and J 4 bases; bases outside gene matches: 6. The germline CDR1 and CDR2 sequences are SGHVS and FNYEAQ. The CDR3: CASSLDSRGSYGYTF. CDR3 in DNA: TGTGCCAGCAGCTTAGACTCCAGGGGGAGCTATGGCTACACCTTC.

The chain has TRBV6-1 and TRBJ2-3; 11 nucleotides agree with TRBD2. This CDR3 region has 14 residues. Trimming cost V 4 bases and J 5 bases; bases outside gene matches: 2. CDR1 is MNHNS, CDR2 SASEGT, per germline. CDR3 coding DNA: TGTGCCAGCAGTGGACTAGCGGGGTTAGATACGCAGTATTTT. Translation gives CASSGLAGLDTQYF.

In its sample, this clonotype was seen a few times. The chain has TRBV6-2 or TRBV6-3 and TRBJ1-1, with D possibly matching TRBD1 (6 bases). V lost 0 bases, J lost 6 bases, and 11 bases lay in between. There are 14 residues in the CDR3. Germline values: CDR1 MNHEY, CDR2 SVGEGT. DNA of the CDR3: TGTGCCAGCAGTTACTCGGTGGCAGGGGCTGAAGCTTTCTTT. Translation gives CASSYSVAGAEAFF.

This clonotype has a handful of counts. V and J are TRBV19 and TRBJ1-5, with D uncertain. The CDR3 is made up of 14 amino acids. V was cut by 2 bases and J by 3 bases, with 8 bases left in between. CDR1 and CDR2 from the germline V gene are LNHDA and SQIVND (reference sequence). CDR3 region: CASSIWELNQPQHF. The CDR3 DNA reads TGTGCCAGTAGTATATGGGAGCTCAATCAGCCCCAGCATTTT.

The sample holds many counts of this clonotype. V usage is TRBV7-9 and J usage is TRBJ2-7; D is ambiguous. Germline V gives CDR1 SEHNR, CDR2 FQNEAQ (reference sequence). Trimming took 0 bases from V and 2 from J, leaving 2 bases between them. This CDR3 contains 12 residues. Here the CDR3 reads CASSLATYEQYF. The CDR3 nucleotides read TGTGCCAGCAGCTTAGCCACCTACGAGCAGTACTTC.

V is TRBV7-6 and J is TRBJ2-5; 8 bases agree with TRBD2. Unmatched junction bases numbered 7, after V lost 6 bases and J lost 4 bases. The germline V gene has CDR1 SGHVS and CDR2 FNYEAQ. The CDR3 totals 14 residues. The CDR3 spells CASRPRGGGETQYF. In DNA, the CDR3 is TGTGCCAGCAGGCCCCGGGGGGGCGGAGAGACCCAGTACTTC.

V is TRBV27 and J is TRBJ2-1; 15 bases agree with TRBD2. J lost 0 bases, V lost 6 bases, and 15 bases had no gene match. Germline values: CDR1 MNHEY, CDR2 SMNVEV (reference sequence). The CDR3 consists of 21 residues. The CDR3 bases are TGTGCCAGCAGACGCCCCGGACTAGCGGGGGGGAACCTCGGCTCCTACAATGAGCAGTTCTTC. This codes for CASRRPGLAGGNLGSYNEQFF.

Only a few counts were recorded for this clonotype. This chain uses TRBV29-1 with TRBJ1-2, with 7 bases lining up with TRBD1. CDR3 length equals 15 residues. The junction had 8 bases not matched to a gene; V was cut back by 0 bases and J by 4 bases. Germline values: CDR1 SQVTM, CDR2 ANQGSEA. The CDR3 protein is CSVEDNGTARYGYTF. DNA for the CDR3: TGCAGCGTTGAAGATAACGGGACAGCCCGCTATGGCTACACCTTC.

The V call is TRBV7-6, the J call TRBJ1-1; possible D gene TRBD1, 5 bases. The ends were cut back, 5 bases at V and 1 base at J, with 17 bases in the middle. CDR1 SGHVS and CDR2 FNYEAQ come from the germline V gene. The length of the CDR3 is 16 residues. CDR3 bases: TGTGCCAGCAGCCACCTCAGGGAGGGCCAGAACACTGAAGCTTTCTTT. The encoded protein is CASSHLREGQNTEAFF.

The chain links TRBV6-5 to TRBJ2-3; TRBD2 agrees at 13 bases. The CDR3 has 23 residues. Trimming cost V 3 bases and J 0 bases; bases outside gene matches: 21. From germline, CDR1 is MNHEY and CDR2 SVGAGI. The DNA for the CDR3 is TGTGCCAGCAGTTATTCGGTCCTGGGGCAGTACGGACTAGCGGGGGTTAGCACAGATACGCAGTATTTT. Translation: CASSYSVLGQYGLAGVSTDTQYF.

This clonotype came up a few times. CDR3 sequence (DNA): TGTGCCAGCAGTCCCCGACTAGCGGGGGACCACACCGGGGAGCTGTTTTTT. This translates into CASSPRLAGDHTGELFF. This rearrangement joins TRBV28 to TRBJ2-2; 12 bases map to TRBD2. The CDR3 runs to 17 residues. From germline, CDR1 is MDHEN and CDR2 SYDVKM. Unmatched junction bases numbered 7, after V lost 5 bases and J lost 3 bases.